This TCR beta chain is from a study of graft-versus-host responses after intestinal transplantation. The wider study: Anti-thymocyte globulin induction, then tacrolimus and steroids for about three years, went to all recipients. Study-wide points: Marrow from the recipient contained GvH clones, some of which had appeared first in ileum or blood.

Libraries were prepared by immunoSEQ multiplex PCR; TCRdb keeps only in-frame clonotypes and omits some of them. The table records 20,000 or so clones, roughly 80% of them present only once. Germline values: CDR1 SGHDT, CDR2 YYEEEE. J gave up 3 bases and V 2 bases, and 7 bases lay outside the gene matches. This CDR3 has 17 residues. A word on this clone: Its matching antigen is unknown.

The rearrangement uses TRBV5-6 and TRBJ2-1; 11 bases agree with TRBD2. This material consisted of PBMCs, taken 14 days after transplant. The receptor was isolated from a human patient who received an intestinal transplant, so some T cells may come from the graft donor. Here the CDR3 reads CASSLELTSGGYNEQFF. The CDR3 DNA is TGTGCCAGCAGCTTAGAGTTAACTAGCGGGGGCTACAATGAGCAGTTCTTC.